The TCR beta chain under discussion was sequenced for a study of blood T cell repertoires in COVID-19. Trimming left V 5 bases short and J 9 bases short, with 11 bases between. Germline V gives CDR1 LNHDA, CDR2 SQIVND (reference sequence). This CDR3 is 12 amino acids long. Using immunoSEQ multiplex PCR, the repertoire was profiled, and TCRdb retains in-frame clones only, with some absent. The table shows 200,000 to 250,000 clones, with roughly 84% occurring only once. The chain couples TRBV19 to TRBJ1-5; weak D call: TRBD1 (6 bases). The TCR sequence derives from a woman of 80 years or more with active or convalescent COVID-19. Sequencing used peripheral blood. The CDR3 DNA sequence: TGTGCCAGTAGTGTTTCGACAGGGCCCCAGCATTTT. It is translated as CASSVSTGPQHF.